This TCR beta chain was obtained from a study of blood T cell repertoires in COVID-19. This clone showed up just a few times. The data were produced by immunoSEQ multiplex PCR, yet TCRdb's version contains in-frame clones alone and is incomplete. The sample carries 200,000 to 300,000 clones, approximately 89% recorded once. This CDR3 contains 15 residues. Trimming shortened V by 2 bases and J by 7 bases, and 15 bases separated the two germline ends. Germline CDR1 and CDR2: SEHNR and FQNEAQ (reference sequence). The sequenced sample was peripheral blood. This clonotype was obtained from a woman in her 30s with COVID-19, enrolled during active disease. J is TRBJ2-1 and V is TRBV7-9, with TRBD2 as a possible D gene (6 bases). The CDR3 DNA follows: TGTGCCAGCAGCTTATCTCGGGACTCCCTGAATGAGCAGTTCTTC. This translates into CASSLSRDSLNEQFF.